A single sample gave rise to the 30 T cell receptor beta chains below, sequenced in a study of blood T cell repertoires in COVID-19. The assay was immunoSEQ multiplex PCR, and TCRdb's table has in-frame clones only and misses some. The data hold around 140,000 clones, with 80% to 90% observed a single time. Material for sequencing was peripheral blood. The receptors derive from a man aged 50-60 years who had recovered from COVID-19.

The rearrangement uses TRBV4-3 and TRBJ2-2, with 8 bases fitting TRBD2. Germline V gene lookup returns CDR1 LGHNA and CDR2 YSLEER. V lost 2 bases, J lost 5 bases, and 7 bases stayed unmatched. This CDR3 has 16 amino acids. CDR3 nucleotides: TGCGCCAGCAGCCAATTAGCGGGCGGGGGGACCGGGGAGCTGTTTTTT. It codes for CASSQLAGGGTGELFF.

The chain joins TRBV9 to TRBJ2-7, with 10 bases aligning to TRBD1. With 0 bases clipped from V and 1 base from J, the junction kept 1 base outside the gene matches. Germline CDR1 SGDLS, CDR2 YYNGEE. The CDR3 contains 15 residues. CDR3 coding DNA: TGTGCCAGCAGCGTAGGGACAGGGGGGTCCTACGAGCAGTACTTC. Protein product: CASSVGTGGSYEQYF.

The CDR3 nucleotides are TGTGCCAGCAGTTTTTCTACTTTGCCGGCGAACACCGGGGAGCTGTTTTTT. As protein: CASSFSTLPANTGELFF. The chain combines TRBV28 with TRBJ2-2; no reliable D call. This CDR3 is 17 amino acids long. The germline V gene has CDR1 MDHEN and CDR2 SYDVKM. The V end lost 3 bases, the J end lost 0 bases, and 14 bases lay between the germline ends.

The chain recombines TRBV15 with TRBJ2-7, with 8 nucleotides matching TRBD2. CDR1 is LNHNV and CDR2 is YYDKDF in the germline V gene (reference sequence). This CDR3 has 16 amino acids. J gave up 1 base and V 3 bases, and 8 bases lay outside the gene matches. CDR3 bases: TGTGCCACCAGCAGGTCGGGCAGCGGGGGATCCTACGAGCAGTACTTC. It encodes CATSRSGSGGSYEQYF.

V gene TRBV11-2 combines with J gene TRBJ1-2, with 9 bases matching TRBD1. The CDR3 totals 14 residues. CDR1 and CDR2 from the germline V gene are SGHAT and FQNNGV. V was pared by 2 bases and J by 6 bases, with 4 bases of the junction left unmatched. CDR3 protein: CASSLRDRENGYTF. Written as DNA, the CDR3 is TGTGCCAGCAGCTTACGGGACAGGGAGAATGGCTACACCTTC.

The chain uses TRBV19 and TRBJ1-1; tentative D call: TRBD1 (5 bases). The CDR3 loop spans 15 amino acids. The V end was cut by 3 bases, the J end by 4 bases, with 15 bases between. CDR1 is LNHDA and CDR2 is SQIVND in the germline V gene (reference sequence). The CDR3 reads CASSIASRVGTEAFF. CDR3 DNA sequence: TGTGCCAGTAGTATTGCAAGCAGGGTGGGCACTGAAGCTTTCTTT. The full variable domain, rest sourced from reference TRBV19 and TRBJ1-1, is DGGITQSPKYLFRKEGQNVTLSCEQNLNHDAMYWYRQDPGQGLRLIYYSQIVNDFQKGDIAEGYSVSREKKESFPLTVTSAQKNPTAFYLCASSIASRVGTEAFFGQGTRLTVV.

The chain recombines TRBV30 with TRBJ1-1; 12 bases line up with TRBD1. CDR1 is GTSNPN and CDR2 is SVGIG in the germline V gene (reference sequence). With 0 bases clipped from V and 2 bases from J, the junction kept 4 bases outside the gene matches. The CDR3 runs 16 residues. CDR3 residues: CAWSVRGTGGNTEAFF. In DNA, the CDR3 is TGTGCCTGGAGTGTACGCGGGACAGGGGGCAACACTGAAGCTTTCTTT.

The chain combines TRBV6-5 with TRBJ2-3, with 11 positions matching TRBD1. J was trimmed by 9 bases and V by 6 bases; bases with no gene match: 5. CDR3 length: 13 residues. The germline CDR1 and CDR2 sequences are MNHEY and SVGAGI. In DNA form, the CDR3 reads TGTGCCAGCAGGGACAGGGGGCTGTTGACGCAGTATTTT. As protein: CASRDRGLLTQYF.

This chain connects TRBV4-3 to TRBJ2-5; tentative D call: TRBD2 (6 bases). V was trimmed by 1 base and J by 0 bases, leaving 12 bases between them. The CDR3 is 16 amino acids. The V gene's germline CDR1 is LGHNA and CDR2 YSLEER. The CDR3 loop reads CASSQVLRGNQETQYF. The CDR3 DNA reads as TGCGCCAGCAGCCAAGTCCTCCGGGGGAACCAAGAGACCCAGTACTTC.

There are many counts of this clone. Other DNA sequences within the sample encode an identical CDR3. The CDR3 DNA follows: TGTGCCAGCAGCGTAGGGCAACTAGCGGGGGGTATAGATACGCAGTATTTT. Translating it yields CASSVGQLAGGIDTQYF. The rearrangement links TRBV9 to TRBJ2-3; the match to TRBD2 covers 12 bases. CDR1 and CDR2 from the germline V gene are SGDLS and YYNGEE. The J segment lost 5 bases and the V segment lost 0 bases, leaving 7 bases of the junction unmatched. The CDR3 totals 17 residues. Together with reference TRBV9 and TRBJ2-3, the CDR3 gives the full variable domain: DSGVTQTPKHLITATGQRVTLRCSPRSGDLSVYWYQQSLDQGLQFLIQYYNGEERAKGNILERFSAQQFPDLHSELNLSSLELGDSALYFCASSVGQLAGGIDTQYFGPGTRLTVL.

The V call is TRBV19, the J call TRBJ2-3; 8 bases line up with TRBD2. CDR1 is LNHDA, CDR2 SQIVND, per germline (reference sequence). The junction had 4 bases not matched to a gene; V was cut back by 4 bases and J by 4 bases. This CDR3 contains 14 residues. Here the CDR3 reads CASSTPGGADTQYF. As DNA, the CDR3 is TGTGCCAGTAGTACTCCGGGGGGGGCAGATACGCAGTATTTT.

The V call is TRBV9, the J call TRBJ1-2, with 11 bases lining up with TRBD1. Unmatched junction bases numbered 3, after V lost 3 bases and J lost 2 bases. Germline V gene data show CDR1 as SGDLS and CDR2 as YYNGEE. The CDR3 has 15 amino acids. The DNA of the CDR3 is TGTGCCAGCAGCGCTCGGACAGGGGGCAACTATGGCTACACCTTC. Translating it yields CASSARTGGNYGYTF.

This clone showed up just a few times. The V gene is TRBV9, the J gene TRBJ1-6; D gene ambiguous. Trimming took off 0 bases at V and 10 bases at J, with 14 bases between the two ends. The CDR3 spans 15 residues. CDR1 and CDR2 (germline): SGDLS, YYNGEE. CDR3 amino acids: CASSVVAGSRSPLHF. For the CDR3, the DNA is TGTGCCAGCAGCGTAGTAGCGGGGAGTAGGTCACCCCTCCACTTT.

This clone was seen a single time. The V gene is TRBV5-6, the J gene TRBJ2-7, with D possibly TRBD2 on 6 matching bases. The germline V gene has CDR1 SGHDT and CDR2 YYEEEE. This CDR3 region has 13 residues. V was clipped by 4 bases and J by 2 bases, with 10 bases between them. CDR3 protein: CASSIGTAYEQYF. The CDR3 nucleotides read TGTGCCAGCAGCATCGGGACTGCCTACGAGCAGTACTTC. The variable domain in full, completed from reference TRBV5-6 and TRBJ2-7, reads DAGVTQSPTHLIKTRGQQVTLRCSPKSGHDTVSWYQQALGQGPQFIFQYYEEEERQRGNFPDRFSGHQFPNYSSELNVNALLLGDSALYLCASSIGTAYEQYFGPGTRLTVT.

The chain is built from TRBV6-5 and TRBJ1-1; no firm D call. Germline CDR1 MNHEY, CDR2 SVGAGI. Between the trimmed V and J ends, which lost 0 bases and 1 base, there was a span of 9 bases. The CDR3 runs 15 residues. CDR3 DNA sequence: TGTGCCAGCAGTTACTCGATGGCAGGGAACACTGAAGCTTTCTTT. The encoded protein is CASSYSMAGNTEAFF.

The chain links TRBV5-1 to TRBJ2-1; 11 bases are a match to TRBD1. The length of the CDR3 is 14 residues. CDR1 SGHRS and CDR2 YFSETQ come from the germline V gene. J lost 6 bases, V lost 6 bases, and 5 bases had no gene match. The CDR3 spells CASTVGTGGNEQFF. CDR3 DNA: TGCGCCAGCACGGTAGGGACAGGGGGCAATGAGCAGTTCTTC.

The V gene is TRBV19, the J gene TRBJ2-1; D is uncertain. CDR3 length: 13 amino acids. In germline, CDR1 is LNHDA, CDR2 SQIVND (reference sequence). Trimming left V 1 base short and J 4 bases short, with 5 bases between. CDR3 protein: CASSIGLYNEQFF. The DNA of the CDR3 is TGTGCCAGTAGTATAGGACTTTACAATGAGCAGTTCTTC.

This chain joins TRBV6-5 and TRBJ1-5; 7 bases line up with TRBD1. Germline CDR1 MNHEY, CDR2 SVGAGI. The CDR3 runs to 15 residues. With 4 bases clipped from V and 2 bases from J, the junction kept 5 bases outside the gene matches. CDR3 in DNA: TGTGCCAGCAGTTCCCAAGGACAGGGCAATCAGCCCCAGCATTTT. This gives the protein CASSSQGQGNQPQHF.

This sequence joins TRBV5-4 and TRBJ1-1; TRBD1 might be the D (5 bases). The V and J ends lost 1 base and 5 bases respectively, with 15 bases between them. Germline CDR1 SGHNT, CDR2 YYREEE (reference sequence). The CDR3 has 15 residues. CDR3: CASSLMPQPGTEAFF. The CDR3 DNA reads as TGTGCCAGCAGCTTGATGCCCCAACCAGGGACTGAAGCTTTCTTT.

J is TRBJ1-5 and V is TRBV7-2; a possible D gene is TRBD1 (6 bases). The ends were cut back, 4 bases at V and 6 bases at J, with 19 bases in the middle. The CDR3 covers 16 residues. Germline lookup yields CDR1 SGHTA and CDR2 FQGNSA. The chain's CDR3 is CASSSGAHRVAQPQHF. For the CDR3, the DNA is TGTGCCAGCAGCTCCGGGGCGCACAGGGTAGCTCAGCCCCAGCATTTT.

The chain employs TRBV5-6 and TRBJ1-5; maybe TRBD1 (6 bases). V was pared by 5 bases and J by 4 bases, with 10 bases between. The CDR3 spans 13 residues. In germline, CDR1 is SGHDT, CDR2 YYEEEE. DNA of the CDR3: TGTGCCAGCAGTACAGGGTGGAATCAGCCCCAGCATTTT. This translates into CASSTGWNQPQHF. Filled out from reference TRBV5-6 and TRBJ1-5, the complete variable domain reads DAGVTQSPTHLIKTRGQQVTLRCSPKSGHDTVSWYQQALGQGPQFIFQYYEEEERQRGNFPDRFSGHQFPNYSSELNVNALLLGDSALYLCASSTGWNQPQHFGDGTRLSIL.

V and J are TRBV7-9 and TRBJ1-2; D call uncertain. Germline CDR1 SEHNR, CDR2 FQNEAQ (reference sequence). V lost 10 bases and J lost 1, with 16 bases in between. The CDR3 is 14 residues long. The CDR3 nucleotides are TGTGCCAACTCGAGGGAGGTCGATAACTATGGCTACACCTTC. This gives the protein CANSREVDNYGYTF. Full variable domain (rest looked up from reference TRBV7-9 and TRBJ1-2): DTGVSQNPRHKITKRGQNVTFRCDPISEHNRLYWYRQTLGQGPEFLTYFQNEAQLEKSRLLSDRFSAERPKGSFSTLEIQRTEQGDSAMYLCANSREVDNYGYTFGSGTRLTVV.

J is TRBJ2-2 and V is TRBV6-5, with 7 bases identical to TRBD1. Trimming took 5 bases from V and 0 from J; bases not matched to a gene: 3. The CDR3 covers 15 residues. CDR1 and CDR2 (germline): MNHEY, SVGAGI. As DNA, the CDR3 is TGTGCCAGCAGTCTGGGACAGTCGAACACCGGGGAGCTGTTTTTT. Encoded protein: CASSLGQSNTGELFF.

V gene TRBV10-2 combines with J gene TRBJ1-6; 9 nucleotides match TRBD1. V was clipped by 7 bases and J by 3 bases; unmatched bases: 4. There are 15 residues in the CDR3. CDR1 is WSHSY and CDR2 is SAAADI in the germline V gene. The CDR3 DNA is TGCGCCAGCACCGACAGGGGGTTCTATAATTCACCCCTCCACTTT. Translated, it gives CASTDRGFYNSPLHF.

The rearrangement links TRBV10-2 to TRBJ1-4; 9 nucleotides align to TRBD1. Trimming took 1 base from V and 6 from J; bases not matched to a gene: 3. This CDR3 comprises 15 residues. Germline CDR1 reads WSHSY; CDR2 reads SAAADI. CDR3 amino acids: CASSEYRGRDEKLFF. The CDR3 DNA reads as TGCGCCAGCAGTGAGTACAGGGGGCGGGATGAAAAACTGTTTTTT.

The rearrangement uses TRBV18 and TRBJ1-3; a possible D gene is TRBD1 (5 bases). Germline values: CDR1 KGHSH, CDR2 LQKENI. The CDR3 contains 16 residues. With 3 bases removed from V and 1 base from J, the gap between germline ends came to 13 bases. CDR3 protein: CASSPTQDISGNTIYF. In DNA, the CDR3 is TGTGCCAGCTCACCGACACAGGACATTTCTGGAAACACCATATATTTT.

This chain joins TRBV5-8 and TRBJ2-3; a possible D gene is TRBD2 (6 bases). V was pared by 4 bases and J by 4 bases, with 16 bases between. Germline V gives CDR1 SGHTS, CDR2 YDEGEE. The CDR3 runs to 15 residues. CDR3 nucleotides: TGTGCCAGCAGCATCGCTCGCGGGGCCGCAGATACGCAGTATTTT. This encodes CASSIARGAADTQYF.

V usage is TRBV3-1 (or the pseudogene TRBV3-2) and J usage is TRBJ2-1; TRBD2 matches 10 bases. This CDR3 is built from 16 residues. The trim removed 0 bases at V and 8 bases at J, leaving 7 bases unmatched. Germline CDR1 reads LGHDT; CDR2 reads YNNKEL (reference sequence). Written as DNA, the CDR3 is TGTGCCAGCAGCCAAGAAAAGCGGGGGGGCATAGATGAGCAGTTCTTC. Translation: CASSQEKRGGIDEQFF.

The V call is TRBV6-1, the J call TRBJ1-6; 7 bases map to TRBD1. Per germline, CDR1 MNHNS and CDR2 SASEGT. V was pared by 4 bases and J by 0 bases, with 12 bases of the junction left unmatched. This CDR3 has 19 amino acids. The CDR3 bases are TGTGCCAGCAGTGGGACTCGAGACAGGGAGAGCTCCTATAATTCACCCCTCCACTTT. Residues: CASSGTRDRESSYNSPLHF.

The CDR3 coding sequence is TGTGCCAGCAGCCAACCACTAGGACTAGCGGGGGTAGACACCGGGGAGCTGTTTTTT. Its translation: CASSQPLGLAGVDTGELFF. The V gene is TRBV4-2, the J gene TRBJ2-2; 13 positions agree with TRBD2. Germline values: CDR1 LGHNA, CDR2 YNFKEQ. The length of the CDR3 is 19 residues. J gave up 3 bases and V 2 bases, and 9 bases lay outside the gene matches.